The entry below describes one T cell receptor beta chain. Its antigen remains unidentified. CDR1 MNHNS and CDR2 SASEGT come from the germline V gene. This CDR3 region has 15 residues. V was cut by 4 bases and J by 0 bases, with 12 bases left in between. The data stem from a study of shared clonotypes between healthy human individuals. On the study more broadly: CD4 naive and CD4 memory each took three plates per donor, while CD8 naive took two and CD8 memory one.

Study-level points and caveats: Naive subsets usually exceeded memory subsets in estimated richness.

Only in-frame clones appear in the TCRdb table, and some are missing; sequencing was by immunoSEQ multiplex PCR. The sample carries about 2 million clones, roughly 95% recorded once. Both subsets, CD45RA+ naive and CD45RA-negative memory, were split from the CD4+ cells. The sequence derives from a man aged 18-30 years in good health. The chain is built from TRBV6-1 and TRBJ1-2; D is unresolved. Sequencing input: naive CD4+ T cells sorted from blood. Stated subset: CD45RA+ positively selected. This CDR3 is CASSAYFTTNYGYTF. DNA for the CDR3: TGTGCCAGCAGTGCTTACTTTACCACTAACTATGGCTACACCTTC.